Detailed here is one TCR beta chain. Clones were read by immunoSEQ multiplex PCR, and TCRdb kept only the in-frame ones, dropping some. The sample consists of over 80,000 clones, 85% to 90% of them appearing once. Germline V lookup: CDR1 MNHEY, CDR2 SVGAGI. The CDR3 sequence is 13 residues long. J lost 2 bases, V lost 8 bases, and 1 base had no gene match. These data are taken from a study of OX40 agonist ivuxolimab in advanced cancers. Study information: With ivuxolimab, an agonistic anti-OX40 (CD134) antibody, patients were treated. Patients were over 65% male with ages roughly 20 to 90, mean approximately 55. Of the patients, three showed partial responses, one with hepatocellular carcinoma and two with cutaneous melanoma.

The chain has TRBV6-5 and TRBJ2-1, with TRBD1 identical over 9 bases. This material consisted of CD4+ or CD8+ T cells sorted from blood, taken in a trial of the OX40 agonist ivuxolimab. This TCR derives from an adult with an advanced solid tumor such as melanoma, head and neck, liver or kidney cancer. In nucleotides, the CDR3 is TGTGCCAGCGGGACAGGGCCCTACAATGAGCAGTTCTTC. Residues: CASGTGPYNEQFF.